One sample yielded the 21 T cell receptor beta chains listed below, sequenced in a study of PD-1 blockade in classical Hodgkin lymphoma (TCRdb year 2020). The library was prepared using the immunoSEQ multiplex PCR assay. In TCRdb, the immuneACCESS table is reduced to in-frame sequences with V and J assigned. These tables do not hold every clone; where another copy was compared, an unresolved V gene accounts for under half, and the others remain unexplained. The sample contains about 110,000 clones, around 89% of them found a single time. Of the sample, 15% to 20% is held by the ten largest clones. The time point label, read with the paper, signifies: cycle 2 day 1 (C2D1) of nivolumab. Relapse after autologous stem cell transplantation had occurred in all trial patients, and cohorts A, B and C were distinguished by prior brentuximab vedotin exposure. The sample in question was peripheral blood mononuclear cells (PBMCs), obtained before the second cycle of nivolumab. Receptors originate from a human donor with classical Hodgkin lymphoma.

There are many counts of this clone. This CDR3 is CASSDTGVGTEAFF. The DNA for the CDR3 is TGTGCCAGCAGCGATACAGGGGTCGGGACTGAAGCTTTCTTT. V and J are TRBV6-5 and TRBJ1-1, with 7 bases aligning to TRBD1. V gave up 6 bases and J gave up 5 bases; unmatched junction bases: 9. Germline V gene lookup returns CDR1 MNHEY and CDR2 SVGAGI. There are 14 residues in the CDR3.

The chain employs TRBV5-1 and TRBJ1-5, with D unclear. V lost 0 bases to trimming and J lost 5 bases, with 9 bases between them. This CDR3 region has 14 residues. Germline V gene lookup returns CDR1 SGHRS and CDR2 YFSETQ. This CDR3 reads CASSLGLGDQPQHF. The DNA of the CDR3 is TGCGCCAGCAGCTTGGGACTCGGGGATCAGCCCCAGCATTTT.

CDR3 in amino acids: CASSETGAGNTIYF. CDR3 nucleotides: TGTGCCAGCAGTGAAACAGGGGCTGGAAACACCATATATTTT. The V gene is TRBV2, the J gene TRBJ1-3, with 7 bases matching TRBD1. The germline CDR1 and CDR2 sequences are SNHLY and FYNNEI. The length of the CDR3 is 14 residues. J gave up 2 bases and V 2 bases, and 0 bases lay outside the gene matches.

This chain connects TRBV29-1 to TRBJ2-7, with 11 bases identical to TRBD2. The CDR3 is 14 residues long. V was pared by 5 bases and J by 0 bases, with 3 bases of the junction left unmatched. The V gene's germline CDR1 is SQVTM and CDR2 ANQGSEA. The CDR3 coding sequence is TGCAGCGTTCCGACTAGCGGGAACTCCTACGAGCAGTACTTC. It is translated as CSVPTSGNSYEQYF.

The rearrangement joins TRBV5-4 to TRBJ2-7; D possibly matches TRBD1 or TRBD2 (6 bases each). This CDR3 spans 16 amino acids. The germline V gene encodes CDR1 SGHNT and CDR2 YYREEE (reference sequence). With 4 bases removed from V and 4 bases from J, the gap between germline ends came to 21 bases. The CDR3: CASSQDGGRDGYEQYF. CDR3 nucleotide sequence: TGTGCCAGCAGCCAGGACGGGGGCCGGGACGGTTACGAGCAGTACTTC. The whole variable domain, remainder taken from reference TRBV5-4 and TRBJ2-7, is ETGVTQSPTHLIKTRGQQVTLRCSSQSGHNTVSWYQQALGQGPQFIFQYYREEENGRGNFPPRFSGLQFPNYSSELNVNALELDDSALYLCASSQDGGRDGYEQYFGPGTRLTVT.

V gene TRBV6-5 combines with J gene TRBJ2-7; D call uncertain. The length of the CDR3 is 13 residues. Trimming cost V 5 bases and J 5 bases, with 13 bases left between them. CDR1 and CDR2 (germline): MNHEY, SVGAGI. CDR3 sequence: CASSQFFGNEQYF. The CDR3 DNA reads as TGTGCCAGCAGTCAATTTTTCGGTAACGAGCAGTACTTC.

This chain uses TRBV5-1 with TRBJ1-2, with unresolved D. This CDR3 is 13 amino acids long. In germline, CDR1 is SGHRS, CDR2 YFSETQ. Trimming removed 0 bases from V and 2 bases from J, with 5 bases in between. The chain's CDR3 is CASSLGENYGYTF. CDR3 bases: TGCGCCAGCAGCTTGGGGGAGAACTATGGCTACACCTTC.

The CDR3 region has the DNA TGTGCCAGCTCACCGGCCGCTGTTTATAGCAATCAGCCCCAGCATTTT. Amino acids: CASSPAAVYSNQPQHF. The J gene is TRBJ1-5, the V gene TRBV18; no reliable D call. This CDR3 region has 16 residues. Trimming removed 3 bases at V and 0 bases at J, with 12 bases between. Germline CDR1 and CDR2: KGHSH and LQKENI.

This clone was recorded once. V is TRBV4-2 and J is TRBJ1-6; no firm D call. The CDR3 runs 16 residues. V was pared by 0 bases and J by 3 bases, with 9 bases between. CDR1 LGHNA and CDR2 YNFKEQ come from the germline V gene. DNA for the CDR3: TGTGCCAGCAGCCAAGAAGTAGCAATCTATAATTCACCCCTCCACTTT. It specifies CASSQEVAIYNSPLHF.

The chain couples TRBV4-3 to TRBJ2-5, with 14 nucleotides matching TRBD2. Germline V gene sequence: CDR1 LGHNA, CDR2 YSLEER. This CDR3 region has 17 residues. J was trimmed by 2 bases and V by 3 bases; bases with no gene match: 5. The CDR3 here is CASSQGLAGELQETQYF. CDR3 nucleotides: TGCGCCAGCAGCCAGGGACTAGCGGGAGAATTGCAAGAGACCCAGTACTTC.

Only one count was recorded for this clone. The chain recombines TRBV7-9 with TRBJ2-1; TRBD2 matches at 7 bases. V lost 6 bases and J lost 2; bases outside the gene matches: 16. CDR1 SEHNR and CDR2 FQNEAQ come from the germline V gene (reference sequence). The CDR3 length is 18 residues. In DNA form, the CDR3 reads TGTGCCAGCAGTTTACCGCGACTAGCCTTTAACCCCTACAATGAGCAGTTCTTC. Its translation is CASSLPRLAFNPYNEQFF.

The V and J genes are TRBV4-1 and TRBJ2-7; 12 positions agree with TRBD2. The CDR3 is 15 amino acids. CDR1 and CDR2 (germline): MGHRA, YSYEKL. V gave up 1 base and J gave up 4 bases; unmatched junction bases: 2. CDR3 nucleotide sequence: TGCGCCAGCAGCCAAGCTAGCGGGAGGGGGTACGAGCAGTACTTC. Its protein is CASSQASGRGYEQYF.

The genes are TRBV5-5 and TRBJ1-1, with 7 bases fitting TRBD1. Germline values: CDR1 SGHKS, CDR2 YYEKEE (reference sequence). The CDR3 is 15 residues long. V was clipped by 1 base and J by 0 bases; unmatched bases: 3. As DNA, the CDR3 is TGTGCCAGCAGCTTGTCGGGACAGTTGAACACTGAAGCTTTCTTT. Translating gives CASSLSGQLNTEAFF.

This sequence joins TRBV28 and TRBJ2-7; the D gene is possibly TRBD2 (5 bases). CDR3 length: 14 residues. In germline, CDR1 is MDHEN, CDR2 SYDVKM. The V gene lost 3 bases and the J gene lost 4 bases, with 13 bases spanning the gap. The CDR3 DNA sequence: TGTGCCAGCAGTTTGACGGGGTGGGAGTACGAGCAGTACTTC. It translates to CASSLTGWEYEQYF.

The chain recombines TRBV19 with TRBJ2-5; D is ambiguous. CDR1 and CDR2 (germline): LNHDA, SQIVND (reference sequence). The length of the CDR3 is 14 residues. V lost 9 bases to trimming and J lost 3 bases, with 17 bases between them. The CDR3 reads CARGKHYPEETQYF. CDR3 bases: TGTGCCAGAGGAAAGCACTATCCGGAAGAGACCCAGTACTTC.

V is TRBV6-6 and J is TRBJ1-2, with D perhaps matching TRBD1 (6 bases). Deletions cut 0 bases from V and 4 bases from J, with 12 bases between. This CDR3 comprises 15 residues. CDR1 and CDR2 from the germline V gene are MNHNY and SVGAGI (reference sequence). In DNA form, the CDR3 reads TGTGCCAGCAGTTACTCGGCAGGGGACGCCTATGGCTACACCTTC. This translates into CASSYSAGDAYGYTF.

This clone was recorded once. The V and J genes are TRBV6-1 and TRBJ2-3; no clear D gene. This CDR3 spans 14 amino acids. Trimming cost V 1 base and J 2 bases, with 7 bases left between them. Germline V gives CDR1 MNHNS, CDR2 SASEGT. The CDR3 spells CASSEETDTDTQYF. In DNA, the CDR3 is TGTGCCAGCAGTGAAGAGACGGACACAGATACGCAGTATTTT.

CDR3 in amino acids: CASSVPGTMEKLFF. CDR3 DNA sequence: TGTGCCAGCTCAGTCCCCGGGACAATGGAAAAACTGTTTTTT. J is TRBJ1-4 and V is TRBV18; a possible D gene is TRBD1 (6 bases). V dropped 5 bases and J dropped 8 bases, with 15 bases sitting between them. This CDR3 region has 14 residues. Germline-derived CDR1 and CDR2 are KGHSH and LQKENI.

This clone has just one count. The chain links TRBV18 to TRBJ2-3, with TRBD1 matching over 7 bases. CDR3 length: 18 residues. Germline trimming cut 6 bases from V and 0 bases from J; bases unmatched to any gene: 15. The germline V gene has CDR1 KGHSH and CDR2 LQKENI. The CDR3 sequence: CASSSLRPGTASTDTQYF. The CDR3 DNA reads TGTGCCAGCTCGTCACTACGCCCGGGGACAGCTAGCACAGATACGCAGTATTTT.

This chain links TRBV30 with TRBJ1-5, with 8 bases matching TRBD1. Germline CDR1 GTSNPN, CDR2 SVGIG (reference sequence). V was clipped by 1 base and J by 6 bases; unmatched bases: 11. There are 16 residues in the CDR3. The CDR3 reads CAWSDHGQGGVQPQHF. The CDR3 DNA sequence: TGTGCCTGGAGTGACCATGGACAGGGCGGAGTTCAGCCCCAGCATTTT. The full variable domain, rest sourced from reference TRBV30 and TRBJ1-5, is SQTIHQWPATLVQPVGSPLSLECTVEGTSNPNLYWYRQAAGRGLQLLFYSVGIGQISSEVPQNLSASRPQDRQFILSSKKLLLSDSGFYLCAWSDHGQGGVQPQHFGDGTRLSIL.

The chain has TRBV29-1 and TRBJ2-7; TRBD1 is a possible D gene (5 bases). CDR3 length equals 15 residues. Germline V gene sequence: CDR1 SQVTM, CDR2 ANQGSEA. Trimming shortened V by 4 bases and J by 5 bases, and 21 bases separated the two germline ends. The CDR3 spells CSVALLTRLGHEQYF. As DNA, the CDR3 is TGCAGCGTTGCCCTCCTGACCCGCTTGGGGCACGAGCAGTACTTC.